A single sample is the source of the 30 T cell receptor beta chains below, sequenced in a study of identifying expanded T cells in peripheral blood. Measured with immunoSEQ multiplex PCR; TCRdb has only the in-frame clones, and not every one. The repertoire holds some 97,000 clones, with 80% to 90% as singletons. Sequencing was performed on blood. Receptors originate from a person aged 18 to 70 in good health.

The chain recombines TRBV18 with TRBJ1-2; 10 nucleotides align to TRBD1. With 3 bases clipped from V and 5 bases from J, the junction kept 0 bases outside the gene matches. Germline values: CDR1 KGHSH, CDR2 LQKENI. This CDR3 region has 13 residues. The CDR3 sequence: CASSPGQGYGYTF. CDR3 DNA sequence: TGTGCCAGCTCACCGGGACAGGGGTATGGCTACACCTTC.

The chain couples TRBV2 to TRBJ1-4; TRBD1 agrees at 8 bases. The germline V gene has CDR1 SNHLY and CDR2 FYNNEI. The CDR3 runs 14 residues. Losses at the gene ends were 6 bases for V and 12 bases for J; bases not matched to a gene: 12. CDR3 protein: CASRQDREVGELFF. CDR3 coding DNA: TGTGCCAGCAGACAGGACAGGGAGGTCGGTGAACTGTTTTTT.

The J gene is TRBJ2-3, the V gene TRBV4-1, with D hard to call. The CDR3 sequence is 13 residues long. Per germline, CDR1 MGHRA and CDR2 YSYEKL. Trimming took off 10 bases at V and 5 bases at J, with 16 bases between the two ends. CDR3 sequence: CATQDPRVDTQYF. The CDR3, as DNA: TGCGCCACCCAGGACCCCCGGGTAGATACGCAGTATTTT.

The V and J genes are TRBV19 and TRBJ2-7, with 9 bases fitting TRBD1. Trimming took 1 base from V and 3 from J; bases not matched to a gene: 4. The germline V gene encodes CDR1 LNHDA and CDR2 SQIVND (reference sequence). The CDR3 has 15 amino acids. In DNA form, the CDR3 reads TGTGCCAGTAGTATAGTAGGGACAGGGATCTACGAGCAGTACTTC. Amino acid sequence: CASSIVGTGIYEQYF.

By sample fraction, this clone is large. The gene calls are TRBV29-1 and TRBJ1-2; D not certain. Germline loops: CDR1 SQVTM, CDR2 ANQGSEA. Trimming stripped 7 bases from V and 8 bases from J, with 17 bases between. CDR3 length: 12 residues. Written as DNA, the CDR3 is TGCAGCGGCCGAGCTGGGCAGCAAGGCTACACCTTC. Protein: CSGRAGQQGYTF.

The rearrangement links TRBV30 to TRBJ2-5; TRBD1 agrees at 12 bases. CDR1 and CDR2 (germline): GTSNPN, SVGIG (reference sequence). V lost 5 bases, J lost 4 bases, and 5 bases stayed unmatched. CDR3 size: 14 residues. CDR3 amino acids: CAWGTGGFGETQYF. Written as DNA, the CDR3 is TGTGCCTGGGGGACAGGGGGCTTTGGAGAGACCCAGTACTTC. The full variable domain, in which reference TRBV30 and TRBJ2-5 provide the parts outside the CDR3, is SQTIHQWPATLVQPVGSPLSLECTVEGTSNPNLYWYRQAAGRGLQLLFYSVGIGQISSEVPQNLSASRPQDRQFILSSKKLLLSDSGFYLCAWGTGGFGETQYFGPGTRLLVL.

This clone is a singleton in its sample. V and J are TRBV4-1 and TRBJ1-5; D remains ambiguous. V was cut by 0 bases and J by 2 bases, with 17 bases left in between. This CDR3 is 18 amino acids long. CDR1 MGHRA and CDR2 YSYEKL come from the germline V gene. The CDR3 here is CASSQDYRFREGNQPQHF. CDR3 nucleotides: TGCGCCAGCAGCCAAGATTATCGGTTCCGAGAAGGCAATCAGCCCCAGCATTTT.

V is TRBV18 and J is TRBJ2-5, with D tentatively TRBD1 (6 bases). CDR3 size: 16 residues. Deletions cut 3 bases from V and 8 bases from J, with 22 bases between. Germline V CDR1 and CDR2: KGHSH, LQKENI. CDR3 sequence: CASSPLGDTHSLTQYF. The CDR3 DNA reads TGTGCCAGCTCACCCCTCGGGGACACCCATTCTTTAACCCAGTACTTC.

The V and J genes are TRBV19 and TRBJ1-5, with 11 bases lining up with TRBD1. Germline CDR1 reads LNHDA; CDR2 reads SQIVND (reference sequence). The CDR3 loop spans 18 amino acids. Unmatched junction bases numbered 10, after V lost 5 bases and J lost 1 base. In DNA, the CDR3 is TGTGCCAGTAGTCCAGATGGGACAGGGGGGGGGAGCAATCAGCCCCAGCATTTT. This translates into CASSPDGTGGGSNQPQHF.

The chain is built from TRBV5-1 and TRBJ1-4; 7 nucleotides agree with TRBD1. Trimming cost V 0 bases and J 7 bases; bases outside gene matches: 6. CDR1 is SGHRS and CDR2 is YFSETQ in the germline V gene. The CDR3 extends over 15 amino acids. The CDR3 region has the DNA TGCGCCAGCAGCTTGGGGGCCAGGGGGATTGAAAAACTGTTTTTT. Translation: CASSLGARGIEKLFF.

The genes are TRBV5-6 and TRBJ1-1, with 10 nucleotides matching TRBD1. CDR3 length: 15 residues. CDR1 and CDR2 from the germline V gene are SGHDT and YYEEEE. V lost 6 bases to trimming and J lost 5 bases; unmatched junction nucleotides: 10. CDR3 residues: CASTRDRGLGTEAFF. The CDR3 DNA sequence: TGTGCCAGCACCAGGGACAGGGGCTTGGGTACTGAAGCTTTCTTT.

V gene TRBV9 combines with J gene TRBJ1-1, with D possibly matching TRBD1 (5 bases). V lost 4 bases and J lost 9, with 25 bases in between. The length of the CDR3 is 16 residues. In germline, CDR1 is SGDLS, CDR2 YYNGEE. CDR3 amino acids: CASSTSPGTGISQAFF. CDR3 DNA: TGTGCCAGCAGCACGTCTCCCGGGACGGGAATTTCGCAAGCTTTCTTT. The variable domain in full, completed from reference TRBV9 and TRBJ1-1, reads DSGVTQTPKHLITATGQRVTLRCSPRSGDLSVYWYQQSLDQGLQFLIQYYNGEERAKGNILERFSAQQFPDLHSELNLSSLELGDSALYFCASSTSPGTGISQAFFGQGTRLTVV.

The V gene is TRBV5-4, the J gene TRBJ2-7; D is possibly TRBD1 or TRBD2 (5 bases each). With 2 bases removed from V and 2 bases from J, the gap between germline ends came to 11 bases. This CDR3 has 14 residues. Germline V gene data show CDR1 as SGHNT and CDR2 as YYREEE (reference sequence). The CDR3 sequence is CASSFRGPTYEQYF. CDR3 in DNA: TGTGCCAGCAGCTTCCGGGGACCAACCTACGAGCAGTACTTC. Drawing the rest from reference TRBV5-4 and TRBJ2-7, the complete variable domain is ETGVTQSPTHLIKTRGQQVTLRCSSQSGHNTVSWYQQALGQGPQFIFQYYREEENGRGNFPPRFSGLQFPNYSSELNVNALELDDSALYLCASSFRGPTYEQYFGPGTRLTVT.

This clone was seen only once. V is TRBV5-1 and J is TRBJ2-1; TRBD2 aligns across 7 bases. V shed 3 bases and J 3 bases; nucleotides not matched to a gene: 3. The germline CDR1 and CDR2 sequences are SGHRS and YFSETQ. The CDR3 spans 14 residues. The CDR3 region is CASSSGGDYNEQFF. As DNA, the CDR3 is TGCGCCAGCAGCTCTGGGGGGGACTACAATGAGCAGTTCTTC.

The CDR3 DNA follows: TGTGCCAGCTCCGACCTCCCGGACTATACCGAGCAGTTCTTC. Its translation is CASSDLPDYTEQFF. The V call is TRBV9, the J call TRBJ2-1, with D perhaps matching TRBD2 (6 bases). Trimming removed 7 bases from V and 10 bases from J, with 21 bases in between. The length of the CDR3 is 14 residues. Germline V gives CDR1 SGDLS, CDR2 YYNGEE.

This chain joins TRBV12-5 and TRBJ1-1, with D maybe TRBD1 (5 bases). V was cut by 0 bases and J by 5 bases, with 13 bases left in between. The length of the CDR3 is 15 residues. Germline V CDR1 and CDR2: LGHNT, FRNRAP. Here the CDR3 DNA reads TGTGCTAGTGGTTTGGTACGGGCGCGGGGGACTGAAGCTTTCTTT. Its protein product is CASGLVRARGTEAFF.

The chain has TRBV10-1 and TRBJ2-1, with 8 bases that match TRBD1. V lost 2 bases and J lost 1; bases outside the gene matches: 10. This CDR3 is 18 amino acids long. CDR1 is WNHNN, CDR2 SYGVQD, per germline (reference sequence). CDR3 loop: CASSERRRDRWSYNEQFF. The CDR3 coding sequence is TGCGCCAGCAGTGAGCGGAGACGGGACAGGTGGTCCTACAATGAGCAGTTCTTC.

This chain uses TRBV7-9 with TRBJ2-5; the D is unclear. Germline assignment: CDR1 SEHNR and CDR2 FQNEAQ (reference sequence). V gave up 4 bases and J gave up 5 bases, with 14 bases separating them. This CDR3 spans 14 amino acids. This CDR3 is CASSSPEAGETQYF. The CDR3 bases are TGTGCCAGCAGCTCCCCTGAGGCTGGGGAGACCCAGTACTTC.

The gene calls are TRBV4-2 and TRBJ2-7; possibly TRBD1 or TRBD2 for D (6 bases each). The CDR3 has 14 residues. CDR1 is LGHNA, CDR2 YNFKEQ, per germline. Trimming cost V 1 base and J 6 bases, with 13 bases left between them. The CDR3 nucleotides read TGTGCCAGCAGCCAAGTGACCGGGGGCTTCGAGCAGTACTTC. Translation: CASSQVTGGFEQYF.

This chain connects TRBV13 to TRBJ2-7, with 7 bases matching TRBD1. Germline V lookup: CDR1 PRHDT, CDR2 FYEKMQ (reference sequence). The junction had 14 bases not matched to a gene; V was cut back by 4 bases and J by 2 bases. This CDR3 has 17 residues. The CDR3 here is CASSWRPGTATTYEQYF. In nucleotides, the CDR3 is TGTGCCAGCAGCTGGCGCCCCGGGACAGCTACCACCTACGAGCAGTACTTC. Looking up the rest from reference TRBV13 and TRBJ2-7 gives the full variable domain: AAGVIQSPRHLIKEKRETATLKCYPIPRHDTVYWYQQGPGQDPQFLISFYEKMQSDKGSIPDRFSAQQFSDYHSELNMSSLELGDSALYFCASSWRPGTATTYEQYFGPGTRLTVT.

The chain joins TRBV6-5 to TRBJ2-1; D is perhaps TRBD2 (5 bases). Trimming cost V 0 bases and J 0 bases, with 9 bases left between them. Germline-derived CDR1 and CDR2 are MNHEY and SVGAGI. The CDR3 covers 16 residues. CDR3 bases: TGTGCCAGCAGTTACTCGCTCCGGGGCTCCTACAATGAGCAGTTCTTC. It is translated as CASSYSLRGSYNEQFF.

This clone was seen many times. The chain links TRBV6-1 to TRBJ2-7, with D unresolved. With 2 bases removed from V and 7 bases from J, the gap between germline ends came to 6 bases. The CDR3 loop spans 11 amino acids. The germline V gene encodes CDR1 MNHNS and CDR2 SASEGT. CDR3 sequence reads: CASSEWQEQYF. CDR3 DNA sequence: TGTGCCAGCAGTGAATGGCAAGAGCAGTACTTC.

About this clone itself: One junction end disagrees with the germline gene, perhaps due to a read error. Additional DNA sequences in this sample encode the identical CDR3. The V gene is TRBV4-3, the J gene TRBJ1-4; 10 nucleotides line up with TRBD1. CDR3 size: 16 residues. Germline V gene sequence: CDR1 LGHNA, CDR2 YSLEER. The chain's CDR3 is CASSQGSGTGVEKLFF. The CDR3, as DNA: TGCGCCAGCAGTCAAGGATCCGGGACAGGGGTCGAAAAACTGTTTTTT.

The V gene is TRBV7-2, the J gene TRBJ2-3, with D possibly TRBD1 on 5 matching bases. V dropped 5 bases and J dropped 6 bases, with 9 bases sitting between them. The germline V gene encodes CDR1 SGHTA and CDR2 FQGNSA. The CDR3 is 12 residues long. Written as DNA, the CDR3 is TGTGCCAGCAGCCCGAAGGGGGATACGCAGTATTTT. Its protein product is CASSPKGDTQYF. The full variable domain, its missing parts supplied by reference TRBV7-2 and TRBJ2-3, is GAGVSQSPSNKVTEKGKDVELRCDPISGHTALYWYRQSLGQGLEFLIYFQGNSAPDKSGLPSDRFSAERTGGSVSTLTIQRTQQEDSAVYLCASSPKGDTQYFGPGTRLTVL.

V and J are TRBV20-1 and TRBJ1-1, with D uncertain. Trimming took off 5 bases at V and 1 base at J, with 5 bases between the two ends. The CDR3 has 11 amino acids. Germline CDR1 DFQATT, CDR2 SNEGSKA (reference sequence). The CDR3, as DNA: TGCAGTGCTCAAAGGAACACTGAAGCTTTCTTT. Encoded protein: CSAQRNTEAFF.

This rearrangement joins TRBV10-3 to TRBJ1-1; no firm D call. There are 12 residues in the CDR3. Trimming took off 8 bases at V and 4 bases at J, with 11 bases between the two ends. Germline V gives CDR1 ENHRY, CDR2 SYGVKD. Here the CDR3 reads CAISGLGTEAFF. CDR3 DNA sequence: TGTGCCATCTCCGGTCTCGGCACTGAAGCTTTCTTT.

The CDR3 DNA is TGTGCCAGTCGACCTTTACAGGGAGGGGGTAGCAATCAGCCCCAGCATTTT. Translated: CASRPLQGGGSNQPQHF. This chain links TRBV19 with TRBJ1-5; D might be TRBD1 (6 bases). This CDR3 is built from 17 residues. Germline values: CDR1 LNHDA, CDR2 SQIVND (reference sequence). The V end lost 8 bases, the J end lost 0 bases, and 20 bases lay between the germline ends.

The chain couples TRBV5-6 to TRBJ2-7; no firm D call. Germline V gene sequence: CDR1 SGHDT, CDR2 YYEEEE. V lost 0 bases to trimming and J lost 3 bases, with 4 bases between them. CDR3 length equals 12 residues. DNA for the CDR3: TGTGCCAGCAGCTTGGGAGTCTACGAGCAGTACTTC. As protein: CASSLGVYEQYF.

The V call is TRBV6-6, the J call TRBJ2-7, with 10 positions matching TRBD2. Germline CDR1 reads MNHNY; CDR2 reads SVGAGI (reference sequence). This CDR3 spans 16 amino acids. The J segment lost 4 bases and the V segment lost 0 bases, leaving 6 bases of the junction unmatched. The DNA for the CDR3 is TGTGCCAGCAGTTACTCGAGCGGGAGGGCCTGGTACGAGCAGTACTTC. It translates to CASSYSSGRAWYEQYF.

The CDR3 nucleotides read TGTGCCAGCAGTTACTCTGAAGGGACTGAAGCTTTCTTT. This gives the protein CASSYSEGTEAFF. V and J are TRBV6-5 and TRBJ1-1; D not certain. This CDR3 spans 13 amino acids. V was trimmed by 0 bases and J by 5 bases, leaving 7 bases between them. CDR1 MNHEY and CDR2 SVGAGI come from the germline V gene.